Below are 23 T cell receptor beta chains sequenced from a single sample in a study of human T cells and chemical hapten exposure (dated by TCRdb to the early 2020s). The time point label, read with the paper, signifies: healthy volunteer bleed at 2 weeks. Total RNA was extracted from unfractionated whole blood collected in Tempus Blood RNA tubes. Library creation used RACE. Reads for this sample came from a NextSeq 500. TCRdb itself trimmed the public reads at Q25 with fastp, ran MiXCR and retained productive beta chains. Entries are consolidated by CDR3 protein sequence, retaining the most common genes and DNA. This sample lists some 50,000 distinct CDR3 sequences; around 4.1% were detected once. The ten biggest clones cover approximately 1.7% of the sample. Sequenced material: whole blood. The source is a female donor in good health. Some clones in this sample may be carry-over from other donors' samples.

Regarding this clonotype: A much larger clone is a single base away; this may be a read error. This chain connects TRBV9 to TRBJ1-4; D unresolved. Germline CDR1 SGDLS, CDR2 YYNGEE. There are 15 residues in the CDR3. CDR3 in DNA: TGTACCAGCAGCCTAGAGGCGACAATGAGTGAAAAACTGTTTTTT. Residues: CTSSLEATMSEKLFF.

This clonotype was counted between two and nine times. The chain combines TRBV20-1 with TRBJ2-5, with 16 bases fitting TRBD2. The J segment lost 4 bases and the V segment lost 7 bases, leaving 15 bases of the junction unmatched. The CDR3 is made up of 18 amino acids. From germline, CDR1 is DFQATT and CDR2 SNEGSKA (reference sequence). The CDR3 DNA is TGCAGTGTCCTAAACGTCCCGGGACTAGCGGGGGGGGGAGAGACCCAGTACTTC. Translating gives CSVLNVPGLAGGGETQYF.

J is TRBJ1-4 and V is TRBV12-3 or TRBV12-4, with D tentatively TRBD1 (6 bases). The CDR3 is 13 residues long. The V end lost 8 bases, the J end lost 7 bases, and 14 bases lay between the germline ends. CDR3 residues: CASGPRGSEKLFF. CDR3 bases: TGTGCCAGCGGCCCCAGGGGTTCTGAAAAACTGTTTTTT.

This clonotype was seen ten or more times. The chain is built from TRBV20-1 and TRBJ1-4; TRBD1 is a possible D gene (5 bases). The germline V gene has CDR1 DFQATT and CDR2 SNEGSKA (reference sequence). The ends were cut back, 2 bases at V and 4 bases at J, with 8 bases in the middle. The CDR3 is made up of 13 amino acids. CDR3 amino acids: CSARSQVNEKLFF. In DNA form, the CDR3 reads TGCAGTGCTAGATCACAGGTTAATGAAAAACTGTTTTTT.

This clonotype was picked up many times. V is TRBV29-1 and J is TRBJ2-3; D remains ambiguous. This CDR3 is built from 12 residues. Germline-derived CDR1 and CDR2 are SQVTM and ANQGSEA. The ends were cut back, 7 bases at V and 2 bases at J, with 10 bases in the middle. CDR3 DNA: TGCAGCGCCCTCCTCCACACAGATACGCAGTATTTT. Protein product: CSALLHTDTQYF.

This clonotype was picked up many times. The genes are TRBV7-2 and TRBJ2-7; TRBD1 agrees at 10 bases. With 5 bases clipped from V and 6 bases from J, the junction kept 7 bases outside the gene matches. The CDR3 spans 14 residues. CDR1 SGHTA and CDR2 FQGNSA come from the germline V gene. CDR3 residues: CASSRQGAWGEQYF. CDR3 nucleotide sequence: TGTGCCAGCAGCCGACAGGGGGCTTGGGGCGAGCAGTACTTC.

Many counts were recorded for this clonotype. The chain uses TRBV7-9 and TRBJ1-4; D might be TRBD1 (5 bases). CDR3 length: 13 residues. Trimming removed 1 base from V and 8 bases from J, with 8 bases in between. The germline CDR1 and CDR2 sequences are SEHNR and FQNEAQ (reference sequence). Written as DNA, the CDR3 is TGTGCCAGCAGCTTAGAGGGGTCCGAAAAACTGTTTTTT. It encodes CASSLEGSEKLFF.

This clonotype was counted many times. The chain recombines TRBV7-6 with TRBJ1-1, with 9 bases fitting TRBD1. This CDR3 has 16 amino acids. From germline, CDR1 is SGHVS and CDR2 FNYEAQ. V lost 0 bases, J lost 2 bases, and 4 bases stayed unmatched. The CDR3 DNA is TGTGCCAGCAGCTTAGCGTGGGGACAGGGAAACACTGAAGCTTTCTTT. Translated, it gives CASSLAWGQGNTEAFF.

This clonotype was seen at least ten times. The rearrangement uses TRBV20-1 and TRBJ2-1, with D possibly being TRBD2 (6 bases). CDR1 DFQATT and CDR2 SNEGSKA come from the germline V gene (reference sequence). V lost 3 bases and J 7 bases, leaving 19 bases between the germline ends. This CDR3 contains 15 residues. The DNA of the CDR3 is TGCAGTGCTAGGGTCCCGGGGGTTGAAGGGAATGAGCAGTTCTTC. Amino acids: CSARVPGVEGNEQFF.

The rearrangement links TRBV3-1 to TRBJ2-3, with TRBD1 identical over 9 bases. V shed 0 bases, J shed 8 bases, and the junction held 12 bases outside the gene matches. The germline gives CDR1 LGHDT, CDR2 YNNKEL (reference sequence). CDR3 length: 17 amino acids. CDR3 loop: CASSQEVAGQGRGTQYF. Here the CDR3 DNA reads TGTGCCAGCAGCCAAGAGGTCGCGGGACAGGGCCGGGGTACGCAGTATTTT.

In its sample, this clonotype was seen many times. CDR3 in amino acids: CASSPKPDRVYGYTF. The CDR3 DNA reads TGTGCCAGCTCACCGAAACCCGACAGGGTCTATGGCTACACCTTC. V gene TRBV18 combines with J gene TRBJ1-2; 7 nucleotides agree with TRBD1. Trimming removed 3 bases from V and 4 bases from J; junction bases left unmatched: 8. This CDR3 contains 15 residues. Germline CDR1 reads KGHSH; CDR2 reads LQKENI.

This clonotype showed up many times. The chain employs TRBV7-8 and TRBJ2-5; D may be TRBD1 or TRBD2 (5 bases each). This CDR3 is built from 14 residues. Germline V lookup: CDR1 SGHVS, CDR2 FQNEAQ. The V end lost 4 bases, the J end lost 7 bases, and 16 bases lay between the germline ends. The CDR3 region is CASSSDTLGGTQYF. CDR3 coding DNA: TGTGCCAGCAGCTCGGACACTCTTGGGGGGACCCAGTACTTC.

This clonotype was counted ten times or more. The chain carries TRBV2 and TRBJ2-3; D remains ambiguous. Germline CDR1 SNHLY, CDR2 FYNNEI. V lost 7 bases, J lost 1 base, and 9 bases lay in between. CDR3 length equals 13 residues. CDR3 in DNA: TGTGCCAGCAAACTTCTAGGCACAGATACGCAGTATTTT. Protein product: CASKLLGTDTQYF.

This clonotype was seen at least ten times. V and J are TRBV29-1 and TRBJ2-1; 8 bases match TRBD2. The V gene's germline CDR1 is SQVTM and CDR2 ANQGSEA. V shed 0 bases and J 3 bases; nucleotides not matched to a gene: 16. The CDR3 extends over 19 amino acids. The CDR3 loop reads CSVEDLVYTSGRFYNEQFF. CDR3 nucleotide sequence: TGCAGCGTTGAAGATCTTGTCTATACGAGCGGGAGATTCTACAATGAGCAGTTCTTC.

Only a few counts were recorded for this clonotype. The V gene is TRBV6-1, the J gene TRBJ2-3, with no clear D. The CDR3 is 13 residues long. CDR1 is MNHNS, CDR2 SASEGT, per germline. The germline V and J ends were trimmed by 5 bases and 10 bases, with 16 bases remaining between them. The CDR3 here is CASSLRTAVSQYF. CDR3 nucleotide sequence: TGTGCCAGCAGTTTACGGACGGCTGTATCGCAGTATTTT.

This clonotype was recorded a few times. This rearrangement joins TRBV7-2 to TRBJ2-1; D gene unclear. The CDR3 contains 15 residues. Trimming shortened V by 5 bases and J by 2 bases, and 13 bases separated the two germline ends. CDR1 SGHTA and CDR2 FQGNSA come from the germline V gene. The DNA for the CDR3 is TGTGCCAGCAGCCTGGGTCCTACCGCCTACAATGAGCAGTTCTTC. It encodes CASSLGPTAYNEQFF.

This clonotype was found many times. V and J are TRBV20-1 and TRBJ2-7, with 8 bases lining up with TRBD1. V was pared by 6 bases and J by 2 bases, with 6 bases of the junction left unmatched. The CDR3 is made up of 13 amino acids. Germline CDR1 and CDR2: DFQATT and SNEGSKA (reference sequence). CDR3 region: CSANTGQAYEQYF. For the CDR3, the DNA is TGCAGTGCCAACACGGGACAGGCCTACGAGCAGTACTTC.

In this sample, this clonotype turned up many times. The chain couples TRBV12-3 or TRBV12-4 to TRBJ2-7; 8 bases fit TRBD1. This CDR3 is 15 amino acids long. The V gene end was trimmed by 3 bases and the J gene end by 1 base; junction bases not matched to a gene: 5. Written as DNA, the CDR3 is TGTGCCAGCAGTTTGACAGGGGCAGTATCCTACGAGCAGTACTTC. It codes for CASSLTGAVSYEQYF.

The V call is TRBV12-5, the J call TRBJ2-1; 10 nucleotides align to TRBD2. This CDR3 has 16 amino acids. The V segment lost 4 bases and the J segment 6 bases; nucleotides outside the gene matches: 9. Germline assignment: CDR1 LGHNT and CDR2 FRNRAP. CDR3 loop: CASGSISGGPINEQFF. CDR3 nucleotides: TGTGCTAGTGGTTCGATTAGCGGGGGGCCGATCAATGAGCAGTTCTTC.

The table lists this clonotype with many counts. The chain carries TRBV5-5 and TRBJ1-3; 8 positions match TRBD1. Unmatched junction bases numbered 6, after V lost 4 bases and J lost 0 bases. CDR1 and CDR2 from the germline V gene are SGHKS and YYEKEE (reference sequence). The CDR3 has 16 amino acids. CDR3: CASSLRTGSSGNTIYF. In nucleotides, the CDR3 is TGTGCCAGCAGCCTTCGGACAGGGAGCTCTGGAAACACCATATATTTT.

This clonotype occurred many times. The chain is built from TRBV11-1 and TRBJ1-1; D unresolved. Trimming shortened V by 3 bases and J by 7 bases, and 9 bases separated the two germline ends. CDR3 length equals 12 residues. Germline V CDR1 and CDR2: SGHAT, FQDESV (reference sequence). The CDR3 loop is CASSFLGFEAFF. The CDR3 bases are TGTGCCAGCAGCTTCCTGGGATTTGAAGCTTTCTTT.

This clonotype was counted many times. The CDR3 DNA follows: TGTGCCAGCAGCCAGACAGGGGGCAGCTACGAGCAGTACTTC. The encoded protein is CASSQTGGSYEQYF. V gene TRBV27 combines with J gene TRBJ2-7; 10 positions agree with TRBD1. The V segment lost 6 bases and the J segment 3 bases; nucleotides outside the gene matches: 5. Germline V lookup: CDR1 MNHEY, CDR2 SMNVEV (reference sequence). CDR3 length: 14 residues.

This clonotype was observed a handful of times. The chain uses TRBV30 and TRBJ1-1, with D perhaps matching TRBD1 (6 bases). CDR1 is GTSNPN and CDR2 is SVGIG in the germline V gene (reference sequence). V lost 6 bases and J 0 bases, leaving 11 bases between the germline ends. The CDR3 extends over 13 amino acids. CDR3 in DNA: TGTGCCTGTGGCAGGGGCATGAACACTGAAGCTTTCTTT. Protein: CACGRGMNTEAFF.